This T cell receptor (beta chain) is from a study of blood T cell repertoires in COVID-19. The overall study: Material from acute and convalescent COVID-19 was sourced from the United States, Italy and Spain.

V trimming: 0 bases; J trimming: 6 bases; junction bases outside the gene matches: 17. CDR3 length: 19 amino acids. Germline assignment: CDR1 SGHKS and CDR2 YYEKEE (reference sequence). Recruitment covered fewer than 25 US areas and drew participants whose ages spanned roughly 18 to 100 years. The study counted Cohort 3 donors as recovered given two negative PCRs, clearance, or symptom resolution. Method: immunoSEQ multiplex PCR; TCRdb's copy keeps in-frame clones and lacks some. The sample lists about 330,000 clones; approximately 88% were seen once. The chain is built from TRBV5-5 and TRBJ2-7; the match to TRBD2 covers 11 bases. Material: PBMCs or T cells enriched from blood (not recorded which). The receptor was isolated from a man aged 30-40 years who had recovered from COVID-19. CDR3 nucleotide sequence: TGTGCCAGCAGCTTGGAGGGGTCTAGCGGGGGGAGGAGGTTACCCGAGCAGTACTTC. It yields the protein CASSLEGSSGGRRLPEQYF.